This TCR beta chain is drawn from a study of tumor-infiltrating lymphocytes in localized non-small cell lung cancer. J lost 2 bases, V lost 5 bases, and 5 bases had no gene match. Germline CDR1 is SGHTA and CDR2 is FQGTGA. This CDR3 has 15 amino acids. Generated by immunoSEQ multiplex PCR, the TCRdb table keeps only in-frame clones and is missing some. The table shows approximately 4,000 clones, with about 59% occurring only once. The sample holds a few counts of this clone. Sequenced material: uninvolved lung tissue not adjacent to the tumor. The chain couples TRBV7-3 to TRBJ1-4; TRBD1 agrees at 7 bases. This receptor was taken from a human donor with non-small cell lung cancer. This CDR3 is CASSPGGGTNEKLFF. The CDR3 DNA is TGTGCCAGCAGCCCAGGGGGGGGTACTAATGAAAAACTGTTTTTT.